This T cell receptor beta chain comes out of a study of T cell responses to AZD1222 COVID-19 vaccine (dated by TCRdb to the early 2020s). Describing the broader study: AZD1222 recipients given second doses at about 4 weeks or at about 12 weeks were pooled, since spike-specific TCR depth and breadth were not found to differ between the two schedules. A total of more than 230 trial participants underwent TCR sequencing, of whom 200 to 220 received two doses of AZD1222 and around 25 received two doses of the MenACWY control vaccine. Trial participants were enrolled into age subgroups of 18-55, 56-69 and 70-plus years, which contained approximately 150, 28 and 58 TCR-sequenced participants, respectively.

Broad study findings and their caveats: The vaccine-associated CD4 TCRs covered the entire spike protein, and the dominant responses fell in regions 160-218 and 743-854. Spike-specific TCR breadth and depth rose significantly after two AZD1222 doses compared with day 0 and with MenACWY recipients. Because no samples from the day 14 peak response were available, repertoires could be characterized only after the peak T cell response. The 56-69-year group was small, and its depth increase did not reach significance, likely because of low power. Most participants were white British and females outnumbered males, and the authors suggested that clonal diversity may have been underestimated. Conclusions about previously exposed vaccinees are limited because only five or six AZD1222 recipients were SARS-CoV-2 seropositive at baseline. Reportedly, almost half of the unique spike-specific TCRs recognized epitopes lying outside the regions that are mutated in the B.1.351 and B.1.1.7 variants.

The CDR3 regions of human TCRbeta chains were analyzed by immunosequencing. The original pipeline was this. TCRs in the repertoires were compared against a reference library of SARS-CoV-2-specific TCRs that had been generated with the MIRA antigen-specificity platform. Breadth was defined as the fraction of unique TCRs that were SARS-CoV-2-associated. Depth was defined as the fraction of total T cells that were SARS-CoV-2-associated. Each spike-specific TCR was assigned to its reactive spike region and to a CD4 or CD8 class using the MIRA data. Log10-transformed breadth and depth values were compared by one-way ANOVA with Sidak's multiple comparisons tests. The source is immuneACCESS, and TCRdb retained only in-frame sequences with V and J called. Part of the clones is not carried over; for the studies checked, unresolved V genes explain less than half of this, and the remainder is unexplained. D and trimming come from the DNA, and the V and J calls and clone size come from that table. The sample table contains about 170,000 clones; only one count was recorded for 90% of them. Jointly, the top ten make up around 3% of the sample.

In the case of this clone: Its antigen is still unknown. No much larger clone is present one base from it, and per-base qualities are unavailable.

The sample's time point label, in plain terms: baseline before first vaccination. The vaccinee samples were drawn from two UK trials, COV001 and COV002, one of which was a single-blind randomized controlled phase 2/3 trial testing AZD1222 (ChAdOx1 nCoV-19) in healthy adults. Trial participant PBMC samples were collected at day 0 and day 28 after the second dose for TCRbeta chain sequencing. This clonotype was sampled from an adult in good health. The starting material was peripheral blood, obtained on day 0 of AZD1222 vaccination.

This receptor carries the CDR3 CASSLDQGQGMGTEAFF. Read as DNA, the sequence is TGTGCCAGCAGCTTAGACCAGGGACAGGGGATGGGCACTGAAGCTTTCTTT. This receptor chain uses TRBV7-8 and TRBJ1-1; TRBD1 lines up with 10 middle nucleotides. V is trimmed back by 1 base and J by 4 bases, and the junction contains 9 bases that no gene match accounts for. The CDR3 goes from the cysteine to the phenylalanine over 17 residues. Only the CDR3 part of the read is kept: 51 bases, read in frame from the first base. Sequences SGHVS (CDR1) and FQNEAQ (CDR2) are obtained from the germline V gene.